This T cell receptor beta chain derives from a study of blood T cell repertoires in COVID-19. Sequencing was performed with immunoSEQ multiplex PCR; in TCRdb, only in-frame clones are kept and a portion is missing. The sample contains about 330,000 clones, about 82% of which appear only once. The CDR3 has 15 amino acids. V lost 3 bases and J lost 4; bases outside the gene matches: 4. CDR1 is SGHAT, CDR2 FQNNGV, per germline. This clonotype originated in a woman aged 50 to 65 with acute or convalescent COVID-19. Sequenced sample: peripheral blood. V usage is TRBV11-2 and J usage is TRBJ2-1; 9 positions match TRBD1. The CDR3, as DNA: TGTGCCAGCAGCTTCGGGACAGGGTCGTACAATGAGCAGTTCTTC. This gives the protein CASSFGTGSYNEQFF.